The 16 T cell receptor beta chains reported below all come from one sample, sequenced in a study of shared T cell receptors in the human thymus. Assay used: immunoSEQ multiplex PCR; TCRdb lists only in-frame clones, some missing. The data contain 500,000 to 750,000 clones, 85% to 90% of them seen just once; the ten biggest clones take up 0.0095% to 0.011%. A further study also used this sample, focusing on human thymus T cells.

Input material: thymocytes. The receptors come from a boy younger than two with a congenital heart defect.

J is TRBJ1-1 and V is TRBV28; D ambiguous. Trimming took off 2 bases at V and 1 base at J, with 5 bases between the two ends. Germline CDR1 is MDHEN and CDR2 is SYDVKM. The CDR3 has 13 amino acids. CDR3 sequence: CASSLSPNTEAFF. The CDR3 DNA reads as TGTGCCAGCAGTTTAAGCCCGAACACTGAAGCTTTCTTT.

The rearrangement uses TRBV27 and TRBJ1-2; no firm D call. CDR1 is MNHEY and CDR2 is SMNVEV in the germline V gene (reference sequence). CDR3 length equals 16 residues. The germline V and J ends were trimmed by 0 bases and 2 bases, with 13 bases remaining between them. CDR3 sequence reads: CASSLSREETNYGYTF. CDR3 nucleotide sequence: TGTGCCAGCAGTTTATCACGGGAGGAGACGAACTATGGCTACACCTTC.

The gene calls are TRBV7-8 and TRBJ2-3; 13 nucleotides line up with TRBD2. The CDR3 loop spans 17 amino acids. Germline CDR1 reads SGHVS; CDR2 reads FQNEAQ. V lost 5 bases to trimming and J lost 3 bases; unmatched junction nucleotides: 8. The CDR3 loop is CASSNRLAGGRTDTQYF. The CDR3 coding sequence is TGTGCCAGCAGCAACCGACTAGCGGGAGGACGGACAGATACGCAGTATTTT.

This chain connects TRBV4-1 to TRBJ2-2; D possibly corresponds to TRBD1 (5 bases). V was pared by 2 bases and J by 4 bases, with 17 bases between. The CDR3 length is 17 residues. The germline gives CDR1 MGHRA, CDR2 YSYEKL. The CDR3: CASSQLPPGHGTGELFF. CDR3 nucleotide sequence: TGCGCCAGCAGCCAACTGCCACCTGGACATGGCACCGGGGAGCTGTTTTTT.

The chain joins TRBV5-5 to TRBJ2-1, with TRBD2 identical over 15 bases. The CDR3 extends over 16 amino acids. The trim removed 2 bases at V and 9 bases at J, leaving 6 bases unmatched. CDR1 and CDR2 (germline): SGHKS, YYEKEE (reference sequence). DNA of the CDR3: TGTGCCAGCAGCTTCCCCCGGACTAGCGGGAGGGTTGAGCAGTTCTTC. Translated, it gives CASSFPRTSGRVEQFF.

The chain combines TRBV27 with TRBJ2-7; D may be TRBD1 (6 bases). Germline CDR1 MNHEY, CDR2 SMNVEV (reference sequence). The CDR3 sequence is 14 residues long. The V and J ends lost 6 bases and 2 bases respectively, with 14 bases between them. CDR3 in DNA: TGTGCCAGCAGCCAGACAGGAGAGGCCTACGAGCAGTACTTC. Protein product: CASSQTGEAYEQYF.

The chain uses TRBV4-3 and TRBJ2-7, with 7 positions matching TRBD2. This CDR3 spans 19 amino acids. Trimming took 0 bases from V and 3 from J; bases not matched to a gene: 17. The V gene's germline CDR1 is LGHNA and CDR2 YSLEER. DNA of the CDR3: TGCGCCAGCAGCCAAGATTGTTATAGCGGGCAAGCGCGTAACTACGAGCAGTACTTC. Translating gives CASSQDCYSGQARNYEQYF.

The chain couples TRBV4-1 to TRBJ2-7; 8 bases match TRBD2. Germline trimming cut 1 base from V and 3 bases from J; bases unmatched to any gene: 8. CDR3 size: 16 residues. From germline, CDR1 is MGHRA and CDR2 YSYEKL. As DNA, the CDR3 is TGCGCCAGCAGCCAAGGGAATAGCGGGGACCGCTACGAGCAGTACTTC. This gives the protein CASSQGNSGDRYEQYF.

The chain links TRBV14 to TRBJ2-1; weak D call: TRBD2 (6 bases). The CDR3 spans 14 residues. V was trimmed by 1 base and J by 7 bases, leaving 11 bases between them. Germline-derived CDR1 and CDR2 are SGHDN and FVKESK. The CDR3: CASSQGWGDNEQFF. The CDR3, as DNA: TGTGCCAGCAGCCAAGGGTGGGGGGATAATGAGCAGTTCTTC.

Notes on this clone: One end of the junction fails to match germline, which may point to a read error. This rearrangement joins TRBV30 to TRBJ2-2, with D maybe TRBD2 (5 bases). There are 17 residues in the CDR3. CDR1 is GTSNPN and CDR2 is SVGIG in the germline V gene (reference sequence). This CDR3 is CAWSVLRGRENSGELFF. Written as DNA, the CDR3 is TGTGCCTGGAGTGTACTTCGAGGGAGAGAGAACTCCGGGGAGCTGTTTTTT.

The rearrangement links TRBV14 to TRBJ2-5, with 16 bases aligning to TRBD2. Trimming took 4 bases from V and 5 from J; bases not matched to a gene: 7. CDR1 SGHDN and CDR2 FVKESK come from the germline V gene. There are 17 residues in the CDR3. Written as DNA, the CDR3 is TGTGCCAGCAGCCCGCATATGGGACTAGCGGGAGGGGAGACCCAGTACTTC. The encoded protein is CASSPHMGLAGGETQYF.

The chain couples TRBV28 to TRBJ1-4; no definite D call. The CDR3 spans 14 residues. Germline-derived CDR1 and CDR2 are MDHEN and SYDVKM. Trimming took off 6 bases at V and 7 bases at J, with 15 bases between the two ends. The DNA for the CDR3 is TGTGCCAGCAGACCCTTGCGGCCGGTTGAAAAACTGTTTTTT. This gives the protein CASRPLRPVEKLFF.

This sequence joins TRBV28 and TRBJ2-7; 10 bases line up with TRBD2. This CDR3 comprises 17 residues. Germline trimming cut 4 bases from V and 0 bases from J; bases unmatched to any gene: 9. Per germline, CDR1 MDHEN and CDR2 SYDVKM. The CDR3 DNA reads as TGTGCCAGCAGTTATGCCCCACTAGCGGGAAGCTCCTACGAGCAGTACTTC. This codes for CASSYAPLAGSSYEQYF.

With regard to this clone: This sample includes further DNA sequences coding for the same CDR3. The chain uses TRBV6-1 and TRBJ1-5, with no clear D. Trimming shortened V by 8 bases and J by 7 bases, and 9 bases separated the two germline ends. The CDR3 extends over 11 amino acids. The V gene's germline CDR1 is MNHNS and CDR2 SASEGT. The CDR3 reads CASSGGQPQHF. The DNA of the CDR3 is TGTGCCAGCTCCGGCGGGCAGCCCCAGCATTTT.

The CDR3 bases are TGTGCCAGCAGCCAACCCATGGGAGACACCATATATTTT. The encoded protein is CASSQPMGDTIYF. This rearrangement joins TRBV21-1 to TRBJ1-3. TRBV21-1 is recorded as a pseudogene. The CDR3 is made up of 13 amino acids.

The V gene is TRBV4-3, the J gene TRBJ2-3; D not resolved. There are 16 residues in the CDR3. Germline CDR1 and CDR2: LGHNA and YSLEER. The germline V and J ends were trimmed by 0 bases and 1 base, with 11 bases remaining between them. This CDR3 reads CASSQESRARTDTQYF. In DNA, the CDR3 is TGCGCCAGCAGCCAAGAAAGTCGAGCGCGCACAGATACGCAGTATTTT.